This TCR beta chain stems from a study of blood T cell repertoires in COVID-19. In the study overall: PBMCs, B-cell-depleted T cells, or T cells provided the cDNA or gDNA that made up the material.

Under the authors' procedure: How many nucleated cells were present was estimated from reference gene primer amplification. Generated by immunoSEQ multiplex PCR, the TCRdb table keeps only in-frame clones and is missing some. That table is the source of V, J and clone size, and D and trimming were worked out from the DNA. The table includes over 100,000 clones, 87% detected once. CDR1 and CDR2 (germline): SGHTA, FQGNSA. The CDR3 runs 15 residues. Trimming took 1 base from V and 7 from J, leaving 13 bases between them. Input material: peripheral blood. This clonotype was sampled from a man aged 45-60 years with active COVID-19. This chain uses TRBV7-2 with TRBJ2-2; TRBD2 might be the D (5 bases). The CDR3 loop is CASSLVGSRGGELFF. Written as DNA, the CDR3 is TGTGCCAGCAGCTTAGTGGGGAGCAGAGGCGGGGAGCTGTTTTTT.